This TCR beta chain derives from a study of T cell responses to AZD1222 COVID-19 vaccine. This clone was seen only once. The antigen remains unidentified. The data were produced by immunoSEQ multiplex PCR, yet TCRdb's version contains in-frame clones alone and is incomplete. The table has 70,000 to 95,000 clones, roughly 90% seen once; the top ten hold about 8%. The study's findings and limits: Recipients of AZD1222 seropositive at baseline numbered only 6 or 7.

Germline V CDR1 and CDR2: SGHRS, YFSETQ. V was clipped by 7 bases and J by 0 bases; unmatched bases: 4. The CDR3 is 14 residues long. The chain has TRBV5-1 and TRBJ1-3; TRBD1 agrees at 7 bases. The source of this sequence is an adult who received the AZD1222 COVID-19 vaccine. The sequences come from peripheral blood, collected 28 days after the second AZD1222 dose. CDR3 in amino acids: CASRDSTSGNTIYF. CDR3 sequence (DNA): TGCGCCAGCCGGGACAGCACCTCTGGAAACACCATATATTTT.